The 25 T cell receptor beta chains given below trace back to one sample, sequenced in a study of blood T cell repertoires in COVID-19 (dated by TCRdb to the early 2020s). The library was generated by the immunoSEQ multiplex PCR assay. What TCRdb holds here is the immuneACCESS table cut down to in-frame rearrangements. Part of the clones is not present; checked against another copy, under half of the missing clones reflect an unresolved V gene, and the others are unexplained. A total of fewer than 400,000 clones appear in this sample, around nine tenths of them only once. The ten top clones hold roughly 10% of the sample. Material: PBMCs or T cells enriched from blood (not recorded which). These receptor sequences come from a woman aged 45-65 years who had recovered from COVID-19.

The chain combines TRBV10-3 with TRBJ1-6; TRBD1 matches 7 bases. V shed 0 bases, J shed 8 bases, and the junction held 10 bases outside the gene matches. The CDR3 extends over 17 amino acids. The V gene's germline CDR1 is ENHRY and CDR2 SYGVKD. CDR3 DNA: TGTGCCATCAGTGAGTCGACGAGGGGGCGGGATCATTCACCCCTCCACTTT. Residues: CAISESTRGRDHSPLHF.

J is TRBJ2-5 and V is TRBV29-1, with D maybe TRBD1 (6 bases). The V end was cut by 2 bases, the J end by 4 bases, with 11 bases between. Germline V gives CDR1 SQVTM, CDR2 ANQGSEA. The CDR3 is 13 residues long. CDR3 region: CSVEKGHLETQYF. CDR3 DNA sequence: TGCAGCGTTGAAAAGGGACATTTAGAGACCCAGTACTTC.

This clone was counted a single time. This sequence joins TRBV3-1 (or the pseudogene TRBV3-2) and TRBJ2-2, with D possibly matching TRBD2 (6 bases). The CDR3 covers 16 residues. Per the germline V gene, CDR1 is LGHDT and CDR2 is YNNKEL (reference sequence). V shed 0 bases and J shed 2 bases, with 10 bases lying between them. CDR3 protein: CASSQEWGVNTGELFF. The DNA for the CDR3 is TGTGCCAGCAGCCAAGAATGGGGGGTAAACACCGGGGAGCTGTTTTTT.

This sequence joins TRBV7-9 and TRBJ2-4; perhaps TRBD1 as D (6 bases). V shed 3 bases and J shed 8 bases, with 11 bases lying between them. This CDR3 has 13 amino acids. The germline V gene has CDR1 SEHNR and CDR2 FQNEAQ (reference sequence). CDR3 loop: CASSFTGSDIQYF. CDR3 DNA: TGTGCCAGCAGCTTCACAGGGTCGGACATTCAGTACTTC.

This chain connects TRBV5-6 to TRBJ2-3; a possible D gene is TRBD2 (5 bases). Looked up from germline, CDR1 is SGHDT and CDR2 is YYEEEE. The V end lost 1 base, the J end lost 1 base, and 7 bases lay between the germline ends. CDR3 length equals 14 residues. This CDR3 reads CASSLRAGTDTQYF. DNA for the CDR3: TGTGCCAGCAGCTTGCGAGCGGGCACAGATACGCAGTATTTT.

V gene TRBV4-1 combines with J gene TRBJ2-7; D is possibly TRBD2 (6 bases). V lost 4 bases and J 4 bases, leaving 11 bases between the germline ends. This CDR3 contains 13 residues. In germline, CDR1 is MGHRA, CDR2 YSYEKL. In DNA, the CDR3 is TGCGCCAGCAGCCTCCCGGAGGGGTACGAGCAGTACTTC. It specifies CASSLPEGYEQYF.

The V gene is TRBV7-6, the J gene TRBJ2-1, with D perhaps matching TRBD2 (5 bases). V dropped 4 bases and J dropped 2 bases, with 15 bases sitting between them. The CDR3 has 16 amino acids. Germline-derived CDR1 and CDR2 are SGHVS and FNYEAQ. The CDR3 nucleotides are TGTGCCAGCAGCTCGTTTTGGTCCGGGACCTACAATGAGCAGTTCTTC. Its protein product is CASSSFWSGTYNEQFF.

This chain joins TRBV5-4 and TRBJ1-6; no clear D. The CDR3 totals 12 residues. V lost 4 bases, J lost 8 bases, and 7 bases lay in between. Germline lookup yields CDR1 SGHNT and CDR2 YYREEE (reference sequence). The CDR3 loop reads CASSRPDSPLHF. The CDR3 DNA follows: TGTGCCAGCAGCCGCCCAGATTCACCCCTCCACTTT.

This sequence joins TRBV9 and TRBJ2-3; the match to TRBD2 covers 9 bases. V shed 5 bases, J shed 5 bases, and the junction held 12 bases outside the gene matches. There are 16 residues in the CDR3. The V gene's germline CDR1 is SGDLS and CDR2 YYNGEE. CDR3 region: CASSQQLSGGRDTQYF. The CDR3 DNA reads as TGTGCCAGCAGTCAGCAGCTTAGCGGGGGAAGAGATACGCAGTATTTT.

The chain joins TRBV19 to TRBJ2-7; 10 bases line up with TRBD1. The CDR3 has 15 residues. The V gene's germline CDR1 is LNHDA and CDR2 SQIVND (reference sequence). Germline trimming cut 6 bases from V and 5 bases from J; bases unmatched to any gene: 10. The CDR3 DNA sequence: TGTGCCAGTAGCCTCCCGGGACAGGGGAAAAACGAGCAGTACTTC. It codes for CASSLPGQGKNEQYF.

This chain connects TRBV13 to TRBJ2-5; D is perhaps TRBD1 (6 bases). This CDR3 is 14 amino acids long. Germline V lookup: CDR1 PRHDT, CDR2 FYEKMQ (reference sequence). Trimming pared 5 bases from V and 5 bases from J, leaving 15 bases between. For the CDR3, the DNA is TGTGCCAGCAGCCGGACAGCCGTGTGGGAGACCCAGTACTTC. It specifies CASSRTAVWETQYF.

This CDR3 is CASSRNRPNEQFF. CDR3 DNA: TGCGCCAGCAGCCGCAACAGACCCAATGAGCAGTTCTTC. V gene TRBV4-1 combines with J gene TRBJ2-1; no clear D. V lost 4 bases and J 6 bases, leaving 10 bases between the germline ends. This CDR3 is 13 amino acids long. Germline CDR1 reads MGHRA; CDR2 reads YSYEKL.

This chain joins TRBV19 and TRBJ1-4; D gene unclear. This CDR3 is built from 12 residues. V was clipped by 4 bases and J by 6 bases, with 6 bases between them. Looked up from germline, CDR1 is LNHDA and CDR2 is SQIVND (reference sequence). CDR3 DNA: TGTGCCAGTAGTAAATCGGATGAAAAACTGTTTTTT. Residues: CASSKSDEKLFF. The entire variable domain, with the rest obtained from reference TRBV19 and TRBJ1-4, is as follows: DGGITQSPKYLFRKEGQNVTLSCEQNLNHDAMYWYRQDPGQGLRLIYYSQIVNDFQKGDIAEGYSVSREKKESFPLTVTSAQKNPTAFYLCASSKSDEKLFFGSGTQLSVL.

The table lists this clone with a few counts. This chain uses TRBV18 with TRBJ2-1, with 13 positions matching TRBD2. This CDR3 is 17 amino acids long. Germline lookup yields CDR1 KGHSH and CDR2 LQKENI. Trimming took 0 bases from V and 5 from J; bases not matched to a gene: 4. This CDR3 is CASSPPGLAGSNNEQFF. In DNA form, the CDR3 reads TGTGCCAGCTCACCACCGGGACTAGCGGGAAGCAACAATGAGCAGTTCTTC.

This clone appeared once. The chain is built from TRBV24-1 and TRBJ1-2; D call uncertain. Looked up from germline, CDR1 is KGHDR and CDR2 is SFDVKD. The CDR3 covers 12 residues. Trimming removed 1 base from V and 5 bases from J, with 4 bases in between. Here the CDR3 reads CATSDFRYGYTF. CDR3 DNA sequence: TGTGCCACCAGTGATTTCCGTTATGGCTACACCTTC.

CDR3 sequence reads: CASSEQGTGANVLTF. The CDR3, as DNA: TGTGCCAGCAGTGAACAGGGGACTGGGGCCAACGTCCTGACTTTC. The chain recombines TRBV2 with TRBJ2-6, with D possibly being TRBD1 (6 bases). V was shortened by 2 bases and J by 2 bases, with 7 bases between the two germline ends. Germline CDR1 and CDR2: SNHLY and FYNNEI. The CDR3 contains 15 residues. Combining the CDR3 with reference TRBV2 and TRBJ2-6 gives the whole variable domain EPEVTQTPSHQVTQMGQEVILRCVPISNHLYFYWYRQILGQKVEFLVSFYNNEISEKSEIFDDQFSVERPDGSNFTLKIRSTKLEDSAMYFCASSEQGTGANVLTFGAGSRLTVL.

The chain is built from TRBV4-1 and TRBJ2-7; TRBD2 aligns across 8 bases. This CDR3 is 14 amino acids long. V was pared by 1 base and J by 5 bases, with 4 bases of the junction left unmatched. The germline gives CDR1 MGHRA, CDR2 YSYEKL. The CDR3 nucleotides read TGCGCCAGCAGCCAAGTGCCGCGGGGGGACGAGCAGTACTTC. Residues: CASSQVPRGDEQYF.

The chain combines TRBV7-2 with TRBJ2-7, with TRBD1 matching over 7 bases. CDR1 and CDR2 from the germline V gene are SGHTA and FQGNSA. J was trimmed by 4 bases and V by 6 bases; bases with no gene match: 6. The CDR3 spans 13 residues. The CDR3 reads CASRLGGQYEQYF. The CDR3 DNA follows: TGTGCCAGCAGACTAGGGGGCCAGTACGAGCAGTACTTC.

The V and J genes are TRBV4-1 and TRBJ1-2, with no clear D. The ends were cut back, 5 bases at V and 4 bases at J, with 11 bases in the middle. The CDR3 consists of 13 residues. Germline V gene sequence: CDR1 MGHRA, CDR2 YSYEKL. DNA for the CDR3: TGCGCCAGCAGCTCACGAGAGGCCTATGGCTACACCTTC. This codes for CASSSREAYGYTF.

A note on this clone: This specimen includes other DNA sequences encoding the same CDR3. The chain recombines TRBV5-1 with TRBJ1-2, with 9 bases identical to TRBD1. The junction had 3 bases not matched to a gene; V was cut back by 4 bases and J by 2 bases. The germline CDR1 and CDR2 sequences are SGHRS and YFSETQ. This CDR3 comprises 14 residues. The CDR3 sequence is CASSPGTGNYGYTF. Here the CDR3 DNA reads TGCGCCAGCAGCCCAGGGACAGGGAACTATGGCTACACCTTC.

This clone was detected only a few times. J is TRBJ2-1 and V is TRBV6-5; 8 bases match TRBD2. Germline assignment: CDR1 MNHEY and CDR2 SVGAGI. This CDR3 is 13 amino acids long. J lost 2 bases, V lost 8 bases, and 2 bases had no gene match. CDR3 region: CASEAGAYNEQFF. Here the CDR3 DNA reads TGTGCCAGCGAAGCGGGGGCCTACAATGAGCAGTTCTTC.

The V call is TRBV10-1, the J call TRBJ2-7; D uncertain. Germline assignment: CDR1 WNHNN and CDR2 SYGVQD (reference sequence). There are 13 residues in the CDR3. Trimming shortened V by 2 bases and J by 4 bases, and 9 bases separated the two germline ends. The CDR3 here is CASSESASYEQYF. CDR3 in DNA: TGCGCCAGCAGTGAGAGCGCCTCATACGAGCAGTACTTC.

In its sample, this clone was seen many times. The chain combines TRBV6-5 with TRBJ1-2; 10 bases map to TRBD1. This CDR3 is 14 amino acids long. The ends lost 6 bases at V and 5 bases at J; junction bases unmatched: 6. Germline CDR1 MNHEY, CDR2 SVGAGI. CDR3 loop: CASRDRGRLYGYTF. In DNA form, the CDR3 reads TGTGCCAGCAGAGACAGGGGGCGTTTGTATGGCTACACCTTC.

The gene calls are TRBV27 and TRBJ1-1, with D hard to call. The CDR3 covers 15 residues. Germline V gene lookup returns CDR1 MNHEY and CDR2 SMNVEV (reference sequence). The ends were cut back, 3 bases at V and 1 base at J, with 12 bases in the middle. CDR3 region: CASSFGRTPNTEAFF. The CDR3 DNA reads as TGTGCCAGCAGTTTTGGGAGGACCCCGAACACTGAAGCTTTCTTT.

The chain combines TRBV6-4 with TRBJ1-2; D not certain. V was shortened by 4 bases and J by 4 bases, with 16 bases between the two germline ends. The CDR3 spans 15 residues. The germline V gene has CDR1 MRHNA and CDR2 SNTAGT. The CDR3 coding sequence is TGTGCCAGCAGTGCCTCAGGCGGGATCCTCTATGGCTACACCTTC. Translated: CASSASGGILYGYTF.